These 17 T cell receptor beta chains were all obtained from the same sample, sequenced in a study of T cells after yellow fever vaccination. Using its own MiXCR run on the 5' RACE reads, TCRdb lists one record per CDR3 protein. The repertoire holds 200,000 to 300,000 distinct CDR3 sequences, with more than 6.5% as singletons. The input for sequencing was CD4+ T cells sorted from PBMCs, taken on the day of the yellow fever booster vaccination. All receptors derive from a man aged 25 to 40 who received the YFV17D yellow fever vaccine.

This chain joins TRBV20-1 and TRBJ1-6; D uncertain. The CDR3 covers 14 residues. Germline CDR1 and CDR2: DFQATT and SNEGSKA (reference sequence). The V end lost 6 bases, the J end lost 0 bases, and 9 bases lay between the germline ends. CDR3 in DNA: TGCAGTGCAGGAGGCAGCTCCTATAATTCACCCCTCCACTTT. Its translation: CSAGGSSYNSPLHF.

DNA of the CDR3: TGCAGTGCGAGGCTGGACGTAGAGACCCAGTACTTC. It is translated as CSARLDVETQYF. V is TRBV20-1 and J is TRBJ2-5; D remains unclear. V was clipped by 6 bases and J by 4 bases, with 12 bases between them. The germline CDR1 and CDR2 sequences are DFQATT and SNEGSKA (reference sequence). The CDR3 is 12 residues long.

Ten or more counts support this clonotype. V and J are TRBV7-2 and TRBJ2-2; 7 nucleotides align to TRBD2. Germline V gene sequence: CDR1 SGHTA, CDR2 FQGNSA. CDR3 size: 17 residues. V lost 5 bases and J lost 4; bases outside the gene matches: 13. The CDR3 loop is CASSINHPGLTTGELFF. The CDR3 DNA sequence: TGTGCCAGCAGCATTAACCACCCGGGACTAACCACCGGGGAGCTGTTTTTT.

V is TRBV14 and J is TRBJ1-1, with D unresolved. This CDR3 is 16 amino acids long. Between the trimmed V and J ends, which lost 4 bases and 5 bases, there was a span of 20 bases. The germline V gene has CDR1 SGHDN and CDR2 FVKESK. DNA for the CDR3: TGTGCCAGCAGCCCCTCGGGCAAGCAGGAGAATACTGAAGCTTTCTTT. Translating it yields CASSPSGKQENTEAFF.

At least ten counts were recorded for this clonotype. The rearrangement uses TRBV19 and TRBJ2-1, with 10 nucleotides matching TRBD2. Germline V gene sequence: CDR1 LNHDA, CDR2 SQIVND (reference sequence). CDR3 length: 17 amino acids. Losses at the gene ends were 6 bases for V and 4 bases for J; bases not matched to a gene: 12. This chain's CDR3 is CASRGLAGVTGYNEQFF. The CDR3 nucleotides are TGTGCCAGTAGGGGGCTAGCGGGAGTTACGGGGTACAATGAGCAGTTCTTC.

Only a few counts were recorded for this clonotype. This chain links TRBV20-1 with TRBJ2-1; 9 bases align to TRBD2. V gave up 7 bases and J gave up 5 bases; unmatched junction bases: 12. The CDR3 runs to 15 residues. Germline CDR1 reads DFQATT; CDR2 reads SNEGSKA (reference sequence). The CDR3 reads CSETPPGLAHNEQFF. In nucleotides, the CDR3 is TGCAGTGAAACACCGCCGGGACTAGCTCACAATGAGCAGTTCTTC.

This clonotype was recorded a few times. For the CDR3, the DNA is TGTGCCATCAGCGCCGAGGGTAGTTCCCCTAATGAAAAACTGTTTTTT. This encodes CAISAEGSSPNEKLFF. The chain joins TRBV10-3 to TRBJ1-4; no clear D gene. There are 16 residues in the CDR3. V lost 6 bases and J lost 3, with 17 bases in between. CDR1 is ENHRY and CDR2 is SYGVKD in the germline V gene.

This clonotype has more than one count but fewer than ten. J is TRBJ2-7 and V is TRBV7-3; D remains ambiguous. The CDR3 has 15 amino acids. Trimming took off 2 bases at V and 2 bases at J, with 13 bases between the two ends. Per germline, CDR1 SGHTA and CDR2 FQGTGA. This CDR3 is CASSLQVAQPYEQYF. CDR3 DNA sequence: TGTGCCAGCAGCTTACAGGTCGCACAGCCCTACGAGCAGTACTTC.

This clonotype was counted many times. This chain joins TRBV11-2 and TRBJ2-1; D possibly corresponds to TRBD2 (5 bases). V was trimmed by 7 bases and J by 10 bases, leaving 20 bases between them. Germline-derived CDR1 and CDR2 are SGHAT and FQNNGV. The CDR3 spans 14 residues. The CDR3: CASTTRSLGGEQFF. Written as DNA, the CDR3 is TGTGCCAGCACCACTCGGAGTCTAGGAGGAGAGCAGTTCTTC.

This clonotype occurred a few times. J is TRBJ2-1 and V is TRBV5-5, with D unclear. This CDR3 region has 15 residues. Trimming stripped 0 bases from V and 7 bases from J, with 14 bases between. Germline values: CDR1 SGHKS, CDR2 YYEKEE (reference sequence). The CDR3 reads CASSLARSLLNEQFF. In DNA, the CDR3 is TGTGCCAGCAGCTTGGCCCGGTCCCTATTGAATGAGCAGTTCTTC.

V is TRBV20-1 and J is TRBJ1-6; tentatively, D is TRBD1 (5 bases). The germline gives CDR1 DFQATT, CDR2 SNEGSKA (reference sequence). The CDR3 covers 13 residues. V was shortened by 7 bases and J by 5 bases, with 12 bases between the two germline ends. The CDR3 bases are TGCAGTGTCGGGGCCGCAAATAATTCACCCCTCCACTTT. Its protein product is CSVGAANNSPLHF.

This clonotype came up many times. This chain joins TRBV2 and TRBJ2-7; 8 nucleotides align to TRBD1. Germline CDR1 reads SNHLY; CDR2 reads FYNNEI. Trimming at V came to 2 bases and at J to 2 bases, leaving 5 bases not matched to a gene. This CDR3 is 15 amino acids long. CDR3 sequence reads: CASSEQGAVPYEQYF. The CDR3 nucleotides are TGTGCCAGCAGTGAACAGGGGGCGGTTCCCTACGAGCAGTACTTC.

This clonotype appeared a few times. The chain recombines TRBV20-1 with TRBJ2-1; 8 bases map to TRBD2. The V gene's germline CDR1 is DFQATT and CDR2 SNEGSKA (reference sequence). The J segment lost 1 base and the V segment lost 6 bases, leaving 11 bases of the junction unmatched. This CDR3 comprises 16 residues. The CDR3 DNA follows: TGCAGTGCCTCGGGGGGGGTCCCGGGGTCCTACAATGAGCAGTTCTTC. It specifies CSASGGVPGSYNEQFF.

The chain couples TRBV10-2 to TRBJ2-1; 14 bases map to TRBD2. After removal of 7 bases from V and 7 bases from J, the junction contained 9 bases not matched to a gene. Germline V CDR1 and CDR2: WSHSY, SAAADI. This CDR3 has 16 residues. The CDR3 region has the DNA TGCGCCAGCATCGGGGGGACTAGCGGGAGTTGGAATGAGCAGTTCTTC. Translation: CASIGGTSGSWNEQFF.

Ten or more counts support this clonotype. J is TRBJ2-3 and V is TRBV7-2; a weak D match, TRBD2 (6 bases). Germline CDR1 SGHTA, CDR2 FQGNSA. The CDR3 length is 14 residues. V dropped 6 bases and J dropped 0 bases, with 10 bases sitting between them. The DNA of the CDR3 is TGTGCCAGCAGGCTAGCGAAAAGCACAGATACGCAGTATTTT. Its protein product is CASRLAKSTDTQYF. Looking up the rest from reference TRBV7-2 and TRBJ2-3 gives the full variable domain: GAGVSQSPSNKVTEKGKDVELRCDPISGHTALYWYRQSLGQGLEFLIYFQGNSAPDKSGLPSDRFSAERTGGSVSTLTIQRTQQEDSAVYLCASRLAKSTDTQYFGPGTRLTVL.

CDR3 sequence (DNA): TGTGCCAGCACCCAAGGGGGTGGATTTGGCTACGAGCAGTACTTC. Translated, it gives CASTQGGGFGYEQYF. This chain joins TRBV7-2 and TRBJ2-7; D is perhaps TRBD1 (6 bases). Germline CDR1 SGHTA, CDR2 FQGNSA. The germline V and J ends were trimmed by 7 bases and 3 bases, with 19 bases remaining between them. There are 15 residues in the CDR3.

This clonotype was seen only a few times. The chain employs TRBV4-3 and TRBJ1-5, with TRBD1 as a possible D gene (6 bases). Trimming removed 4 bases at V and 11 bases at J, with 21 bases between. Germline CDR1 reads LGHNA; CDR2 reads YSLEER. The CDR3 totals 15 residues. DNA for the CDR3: TGCGCCAGCAGCCGCGAGTCCGGGGGCCGGTGGGCCCAGCATTTT. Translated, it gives CASSRESGGRWAQHF.